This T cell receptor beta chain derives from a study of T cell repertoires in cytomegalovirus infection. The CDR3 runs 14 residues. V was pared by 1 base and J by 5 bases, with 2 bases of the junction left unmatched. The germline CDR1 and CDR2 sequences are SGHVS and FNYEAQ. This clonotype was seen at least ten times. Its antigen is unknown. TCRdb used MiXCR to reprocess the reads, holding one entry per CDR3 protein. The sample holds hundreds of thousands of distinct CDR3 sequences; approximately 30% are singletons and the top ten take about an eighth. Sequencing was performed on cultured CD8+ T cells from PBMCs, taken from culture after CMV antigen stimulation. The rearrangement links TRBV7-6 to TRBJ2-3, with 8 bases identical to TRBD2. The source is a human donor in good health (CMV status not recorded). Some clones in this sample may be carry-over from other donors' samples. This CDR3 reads CASSLGSGVDTQYF. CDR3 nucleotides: TGTGCCAGCAGCTTAGGTAGCGGGGTAGATACGCAGTATTTT.